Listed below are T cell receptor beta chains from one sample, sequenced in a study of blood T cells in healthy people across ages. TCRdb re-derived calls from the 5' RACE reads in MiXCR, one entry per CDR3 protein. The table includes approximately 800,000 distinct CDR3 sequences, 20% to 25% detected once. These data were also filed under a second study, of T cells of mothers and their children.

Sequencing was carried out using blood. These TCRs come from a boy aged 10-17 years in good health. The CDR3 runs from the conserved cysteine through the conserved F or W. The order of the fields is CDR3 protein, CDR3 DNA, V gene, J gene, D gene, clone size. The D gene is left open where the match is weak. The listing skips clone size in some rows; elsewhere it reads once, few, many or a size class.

CDR3aa: CAGKQDLYKNIQYF
CDR3nt: TGTGCCGGCAAACAGGACCTTTACAAAAACATTCAGTACTTC
v_gene: TRBV2
j_gene: TRBJ2-4
d_gene: -
abundance: -

CDR3aa: CASSKGHLNTGELFF
CDR3nt: TGTGCCAGCAGCAAAGGACACCTGAACACCGGGGAGCTGTTTTTT
v_gene: TRBV12-3/TRBV12-4
j_gene: TRBJ2-2
d_gene: -
abundance: few

CDR3aa: CASSQDRWGPDNEQFF
CDR3nt: TGCGCCAGCAGCCAAGATCGATGGGGGCCAGACAATGAGCAGTTCTTC
v_gene: TRBV4-3
j_gene: TRBJ2-1
d_gene: -
abundance: -

CDR3aa: CASSPVARDRQETQYF
CDR3nt: TGCGCCAGCAGCCCCGTGGCCAGAGACAGACAAGAGACCCAGTACTTC
v_gene: TRBV4-1
j_gene: TRBJ2-5
d_gene: -
abundance: -

CDR3aa: CASGRGGYSGNTIYF
CDR3nt: TGTGCCTCCGGTCGGGGGGGATACTCTGGAAACACCATATATTTT
v_gene: TRBV7-8
j_gene: TRBJ1-3
d_gene: -
abundance: -

CDR3aa: CASSVTGELFF
CDR3nt: TGTGCCAGCAGTGTGACCGGGGAGCTGTTTTTT
v_gene: TRBV2
j_gene: TRBJ2-2
d_gene: -
abundance: -

CDR3aa: CASSSEGSGNQPQHF
CDR3nt: TGTGCCAGCAGCTCGGAAGGTTCGGGGAATCAGCCCCAGCATTTT
v_gene: TRBV2
j_gene: TRBJ1-5
d_gene: -
abundance: few

CDR3aa: CASTRSGSTDTQYF
CDR3nt: TGCGCCAGCACCCGAAGCGGGAGCACAGATACGCAGTATTTT
v_gene: TRBV5-1
j_gene: TRBJ2-3
d_gene: -
abundance: -

CDR3aa: CSVEVQGTETQYF
CDR3nt: TGCAGCGTTGAGGTACAGGGGACAGAGACCCAGTACTTC
v_gene: TRBV29-1
j_gene: TRBJ2-5
d_gene: TRBD1
abundance: -

CDR3aa: CSARGEGQTQYF
CDR3nt: TGCAGTGCTAGAGGCGAGGGACAGACCCAGTACTTC
v_gene: TRBV20-1
j_gene: TRBJ2-5
d_gene: -
abundance: few

CDR3aa: CASSPMADTYEQYF
CDR3nt: TGTGCCAGCTCACCGATGGCGGATACCTACGAGCAGTACTTC
v_gene: TRBV18
j_gene: TRBJ2-7
d_gene: -
abundance: -

CDR3aa: CASSLESVYGYTF
CDR3nt: TGCGCCAGCAGCTTGGAATCAGTCTATGGCTACACCTTC
v_gene: TRBV5-1
j_gene: TRBJ1-2
d_gene: -
abundance: -

CDR3aa: CASSLYGLPEQYF
CDR3nt: TGTGCCAGCAGTTTATACGGGTTGCCCGAGCAGTACTTC
v_gene: TRBV28
j_gene: TRBJ2-7
d_gene: -
abundance: few

CDR3aa: CASSVPGLGNTEAFF
CDR3nt: TGTGCCAGCAGCGTCCCGGGACTTGGGAACACTGAAGCTTTCTTT
v_gene: TRBV9
j_gene: TRBJ1-1
d_gene: -
abundance: many

CDR3aa: CASSLILAGYNEQFF
CDR3nt: TGTGCCAGCAGCTTGATATTAGCGGGGTACAATGAGCAGTTCTTC
v_gene: TRBV5-5
j_gene: TRBJ2-1
d_gene: TRBD2
abundance: few

CDR3aa: CASTIHNNQETQYF
CDR3nt: TGTGCCAGCACTATACATAATAACCAAGAGACCCAGTACTTC
v_gene: TRBV28
j_gene: TRBJ2-5
d_gene: -
abundance: few

CDR3aa: CASSYTPTFGYTF
CDR3nt: TGTGCCAGCAGTTACACCCCAACTTTCGGCTACACCTTC
v_gene: TRBV7-2
j_gene: TRBJ1-2
d_gene: -
abundance: few

CDR3aa: CASRQSLAKNIQYF
CDR3nt: TGTGCCAGTAGACAGAGTTTAGCCAAAAACATTCAGTACTTC
v_gene: TRBV12-3/TRBV12-4
j_gene: TRBJ2-4
d_gene: -
abundance: few

CDR3aa: CSVRTESSYNEQFF
CDR3nt: TGCAGTGTACGGACAGAGAGCTCCTACAATGAGCAGTTCTTC
v_gene: TRBV20-1
j_gene: TRBJ2-1
d_gene: -
abundance: -

CDR3aa: CASSLSAGEWEQYF
CDR3nt: TGTGCCAGCAGTCTCTCCGCAGGGGAGTGGGAGCAGTACTTC
v_gene: TRBV27
j_gene: TRBJ2-7
d_gene: -
abundance: -

CDR3aa: CSVEETDRGYEQYF
CDR3nt: TGCAGCGTTGAAGAGACGGACCGGGGTTACGAGCAGTACTTC
v_gene: TRBV29-1
j_gene: TRBJ2-7
d_gene: -
abundance: -

CDR3aa: CASSSPQGGYGELFF
CDR3nt: TGTGCCAGCAGTTCTCCACAGGGGGGCTACGGAGAGCTGTTTTTT
v_gene: TRBV27
j_gene: TRBJ2-2
d_gene: TRBD1
abundance: few

CDR3aa: CASSSMTEPGETQYF
CDR3nt: TGTGCCAGCAGCTCGATGACTGAACCAGGAGAGACCCAGTACTTC
v_gene: TRBV7-9
j_gene: TRBJ2-5
d_gene: -
abundance: -

CDR3aa: CASSLKGWGSGTEAFF
CDR3nt: TGTGCCAGCAGTCTTAAAGGGTGGGGCTCGGGGACTGAAGCTTTCTTT
v_gene: TRBV7-2
j_gene: TRBJ1-1
d_gene: -
abundance: -

CDR3aa: CASTVGGEQFF
CDR3nt: TGTGCCAGCACTGTGGGCGGAGAGCAGTTCTTC
v_gene: TRBV27
j_gene: TRBJ2-1
d_gene: -
abundance: -

CDR3aa: CASSLGPESYEQYF
CDR3nt: TGTGCCAGCAGCTTAGGTCCAGAATCCTACGAGCAGTACTTC
v_gene: TRBV7-9
j_gene: TRBJ2-7
d_gene: -
abundance: -

CDR3aa: CASSLGRLNTGELFF
CDR3nt: TGTGCCAGCAGCTTAGGGCGCCTGAACACCGGGGAGCTGTTTTTT
v_gene: TRBV7-9
j_gene: TRBJ2-2
d_gene: -
abundance: -

CDR3aa: CASSLRIAGGPETQYF
CDR3nt: TGTGCCAGCAGTTTAAGGATAGCGGGGGGGCCGGAGACCCAGTACTTC
v_gene: TRBV27
j_gene: TRBJ2-5
d_gene: TRBD2
abundance: few

CDR3aa: CSVVRNEQFF
CDR3nt: TGCAGCGTTGTTCGTAATGAGCAGTTCTTC
v_gene: TRBV29-1
j_gene: TRBJ2-1
d_gene: -
abundance: few

CDR3aa: CSAASGETQYF
CDR3nt: TGCAGTGCGGCCAGCGGAGAGACCCAGTACTTC
v_gene: TRBV20-1
j_gene: TRBJ2-5
d_gene: -
abundance: -

CDR3aa: CASSLDLHEQYF
CDR3nt: TGCGCCAGCAGCTTGGACCTCCACGAGCAGTACTTC
v_gene: TRBV5-1
j_gene: TRBJ2-7
d_gene: -
abundance: few

CDR3aa: CASSQQVYEKLFF
CDR3nt: TGTGCCAGCAGCCAACAGGTTTATGAAAAACTGTTTTTT
v_gene: TRBV27
j_gene: TRBJ1-4
d_gene: -
abundance: few

CDR3aa: CASSYSAGETQHF
CDR3nt: TGTGCCAGCAGTTACTCGGCAGGGGAGACCCAGCACTTC
v_gene: TRBV6-5
j_gene: TRBJ2-5
d_gene: -
abundance: -

CDR3aa: CASSPEREPYGYTF
CDR3nt: TGTGCCAGCAGTCCAGAACGGGAGCCCTATGGCTACACCTTC
v_gene: TRBV2
j_gene: TRBJ1-2
d_gene: -
abundance: few

CDR3aa: CASSFPEGEQFF
CDR3nt: TGTGCCAGCAGTTTCCCTGAGGGCGAGCAGTTCTTC
v_gene: TRBV12-3/TRBV12-4
j_gene: TRBJ2-1
d_gene: -
abundance: -

CDR3aa: CASSDRLAGGPLDEQFF
CDR3nt: TGTGCCAGCAGCGACCGTCTAGCGGGGGGGCCATTGGATGAGCAGTTCTTC
v_gene: TRBV7-2
j_gene: TRBJ2-1
d_gene: TRBD2
abundance: few

CDR3aa: CASSLDNGAGQYF
CDR3nt: TGTGCCAGCAGCTTAGACAATGGAGCGGGGCAGTACTTC
v_gene: TRBV11-2
j_gene: TRBJ2-5
d_gene: TRBD2
abundance: once

CDR3aa: CASSLFGREPYEQYF
CDR3nt: TGTGCCAGCAGTTTATTCGGCAGGGAACCCTACGAGCAGTACTTC
v_gene: TRBV27
j_gene: TRBJ2-7
d_gene: -
abundance: -

CDR3aa: CASRGGQGNQPQHF
CDR3nt: TGTGCCAGCAGGGGCGGACAGGGCAATCAGCCCCAGCATTTT
v_gene: TRBV6-2/TRBV6-3
j_gene: TRBJ1-5
d_gene: TRBD1
abundance: few

CDR3aa: CSVLGTDTDTQYF
CDR3nt: TGCAGCGTTCTTGGGACAGACACAGATACGCAGTATTTT
v_gene: TRBV29-1
j_gene: TRBJ2-3
d_gene: TRBD1
abundance: -

CDR3aa: CSAPGLAGGLDTQYF
CDR3nt: TGCAGTGCCCCGGGACTAGCGGGGGGGTTAGATACGCAGTATTTT
v_gene: TRBV20-1
j_gene: TRBJ2-3
d_gene: TRBD2
abundance: few

CDR3aa: CATSSGRGSHNEQFF
CDR3nt: TGTGCCACCAGTTCGGGCAGGGGGTCCCACAATGAGCAGTTCTTC
v_gene: TRBV24-1
j_gene: TRBJ2-1
d_gene: TRBD1
abundance: few

CDR3aa: CASSLDINSYEQYF
CDR3nt: TGTGCCAGCAGCTTAGACATTAATTCCTACGAGCAGTACTTC
v_gene: TRBV5-5
j_gene: TRBJ2-7
d_gene: -
abundance: -

CDR3aa: CASSARQGDGDTEAFF
CDR3nt: TGTGCCAGCAGTGCCCGACAGGGGGACGGGGACACTGAAGCTTTCTTT
v_gene: TRBV6-1
j_gene: TRBJ1-1
d_gene: TRBD1
abundance: -

CDR3aa: CASSLGLIADANYGYTF
CDR3nt: TGCGCCAGCAGCTTGGGTTTGATAGCCGACGCTAACTATGGCTACACCTTC
v_gene: TRBV5-1
j_gene: TRBJ1-2
d_gene: -
abundance: -

CDR3aa: CSVDISGNTIYF
CDR3nt: TGCAGTGTGGACATCTCTGGAAACACCATATATTTT
v_gene: TRBV20-1
j_gene: TRBJ1-3
d_gene: -
abundance: many

CDR3aa: CASSVTGTSGDPTDTQYF
CDR3nt: TGTGCCAGCAGCGTAACTGGGACTAGCGGGGACCCCACAGATACGCAGTATTTT
v_gene: TRBV28
j_gene: TRBJ2-3
d_gene: TRBD2
abundance: -

CDR3aa: CASSPPGQGWSEQYF
CDR3nt: TGTGCCAGCTCACCTCCCGGACAGGGTTGGAGCGAGCAGTACTTC
v_gene: TRBV18
j_gene: TRBJ2-7
d_gene: TRBD1
abundance: -

CDR3aa: CASSQDRTGFYEQYF
CDR3nt: TGCGCCAGCAGCCAAGATCGAACAGGATTCTACGAGCAGTACTTC
v_gene: TRBV4-3
j_gene: TRBJ2-7
d_gene: -
abundance: few

CDR3aa: CASSLGSRGRYEQYF
CDR3nt: TGTGCCAGCAGCTTAGGCAGCAGGGGTCGCTACGAGCAGTACTTC
v_gene: TRBV7-2
j_gene: TRBJ2-7
d_gene: -
abundance: -

CDR3aa: CASSLGVGKLFF
CDR3nt: TGTGCCAGCAGCTTGGGGGTCGGGAAACTGTTTTTT
v_gene: TRBV5-5
j_gene: TRBJ1-4
d_gene: -
abundance: few

CDR3aa: CASSHGQITNYGYTF
CDR3nt: TGTGCCAGCAGCCACGGACAGATAACTAACTATGGCTACACCTTC
v_gene: TRBV3-1
j_gene: TRBJ1-2
d_gene: -
abundance: -

CDR3aa: CASWGPAGTSGYEQYF
CDR3nt: TGTGCCAGCTGGGGCCCCGCCGGGACTAGCGGCTACGAGCAGTACTTC
v_gene: TRBV2
j_gene: TRBJ2-7
d_gene: TRBD2
abundance: -

CDR3aa: CASSYGTSGFVYF
CDR3nt: TGTGCCAGTAGTTACGGGACTAGCGGGTTCGTCTACTTC
v_gene: TRBV19
j_gene: TRBJ2-4
d_gene: TRBD2
abundance: -

CDR3aa: CASSRQGGFYEQYF
CDR3nt: TGTGCCAGCAGCAGACAGGGGGGATTCTACGAGCAGTACTTC
v_gene: TRBV7-3
j_gene: TRBJ2-7
d_gene: TRBD1
abundance: -

CDR3aa: CASIITDLSYNSPLHF
CDR3nt: TGTGCCAGCATAATAACCGATCTCTCCTATAATTCACCCCTCCACTTT
v_gene: TRBV6-1
j_gene: TRBJ1-6
d_gene: -
abundance: few

CDR3aa: CASSHRTSNTGELFF
CDR3nt: TGTGCCAGCAGTCATCGGACCTCGAACACCGGGGAGCTGTTTTTT
v_gene: TRBV28
j_gene: TRBJ2-2
d_gene: -
abundance: once